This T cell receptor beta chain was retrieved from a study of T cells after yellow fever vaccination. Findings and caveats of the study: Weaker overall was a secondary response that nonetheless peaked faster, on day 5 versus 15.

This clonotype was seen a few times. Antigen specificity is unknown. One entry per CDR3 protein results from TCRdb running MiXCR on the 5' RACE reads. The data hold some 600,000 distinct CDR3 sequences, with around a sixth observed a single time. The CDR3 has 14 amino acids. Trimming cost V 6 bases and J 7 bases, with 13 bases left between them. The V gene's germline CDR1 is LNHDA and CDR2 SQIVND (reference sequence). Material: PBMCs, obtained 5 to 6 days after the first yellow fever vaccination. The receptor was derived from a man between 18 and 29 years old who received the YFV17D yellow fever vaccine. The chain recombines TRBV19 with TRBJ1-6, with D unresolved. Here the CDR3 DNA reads TGTGCCAGTAGCGCCGGTGTGTGGAATTCACCCCTCCACTTT. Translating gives CASSAGVWNSPLHF.